The 26 T cell receptor beta chains presented below share a single source sample, sequenced in a study of neurological immune-mediated disorders. MiXCR was run by TCRdb on the 5' RACE reads, yielding one entry per CDR3 protein. The sample carries about 79,000 distinct CDR3 sequences, 13% to 15% recorded once. Sequencing input: PBMCs. These receptors originate from a woman aged 45 to 65 in good health.

In its sample, this clonotype was seen many times. The chain joins TRBV5-1 to TRBJ2-3, with TRBD1 as a possible D gene (6 bases). Germline CDR1 reads SGHRS; CDR2 reads YFSETQ. Trimming left V 4 bases short and J 0 bases short, with 12 bases between. This CDR3 has 15 residues. For the CDR3, the DNA is TGCGCCAGCAGCGACCCAGGGGCTAGCACAGATACGCAGTATTTT. This translates into CASSDPGASTDTQYF.

The sample holds a few counts of this clonotype. This may be a read error, as it is one base from a much larger clone. CDR3 coding DNA: TGCGCCAGCAGCCCGATACCAGGCCAGAACATTCAGTACTTC. Encoded protein: CASSPIPGQNIQYF. The chain employs TRBV5-1 and TRBJ2-4; unclear D gene. Germline V gene sequence: CDR1 SGHRS, CDR2 YFSETQ. V lost 4 bases and J lost 7, with 15 bases in between. This CDR3 is 14 amino acids long.

This clonotype was observed at least ten times. V is TRBV20-1 and J is TRBJ2-3, with TRBD2 matching 14 bases. Germline V gene sequence: CDR1 DFQATT, CDR2 SNEGSKA (reference sequence). The CDR3 has 17 amino acids. J was trimmed by 2 bases and V by 1 base; bases with no gene match: 5. CDR3 coding DNA: TGCAGTGCTAGAGTACCGGGACTAGCGGGGGCCACAGATACGCAGTATTTT. This codes for CSARVPGLAGATDTQYF.

The table lists this clonotype with many counts. The J gene is TRBJ1-1, the V gene TRBV29-1, with D uncertain. V gave up 1 base and J gave up 1 base, with 7 bases separating them. CDR1 SQVTM and CDR2 ANQGSEA come from the germline V gene. This CDR3 has 13 residues. The CDR3 DNA reads TGCAGCGTTGAAGTCCATGCGAACACTGAAGCTTTCTTT. Amino acids: CSVEVHANTEAFF.

The chain has TRBV5-1 and TRBJ2-1; tentatively, D is TRBD2 (5 bases). The V end was cut by 4 bases, the J end by 5 bases, with 25 bases between. The V gene's germline CDR1 is SGHRS and CDR2 YFSETQ. The CDR3 contains 18 residues. CDR3 in DNA: TGCGCCAGCAGCAACAGACCCTCCGCAGGACTGGAGGACAATGAGCAGTTCTTC. As protein: CASSNRPSAGLEDNEQFF.

This clonotype was counted at least ten times. The V call is TRBV20-1, the J call TRBJ2-7; 7 nucleotides match TRBD2. J was trimmed by 2 bases and V by 3 bases; bases with no gene match: 4. The germline CDR1 and CDR2 sequences are DFQATT and SNEGSKA (reference sequence). The CDR3 is made up of 13 amino acids. The CDR3 loop reads CSARGRGTYEQYF. CDR3 coding DNA: TGCAGTGCTAGGGGGAGGGGAACCTACGAGCAGTACTTC.

In its sample, this clonotype was seen many times. V usage is TRBV6-2 or TRBV6-3 and J usage is TRBJ2-5; no clear D. Germline loops: CDR1 MNHEY, CDR2 SVGEGT. The V gene lost 7 bases and the J gene lost 0 bases, with 15 bases spanning the gap. The CDR3 contains 15 residues. The DNA for the CDR3 is TGTGCCAGCACCCCTCTTACCTCCCACCAAGAGACCCAGTACTTC. The encoded protein is CASTPLTSHQETQYF.

This clonotype was counted many times. The genes are TRBV14 and TRBJ2-3, with a weak D call TRBD1 (6 bases). Germline loops: CDR1 SGHDN, CDR2 FVKESK. V was shortened by 3 bases and J by 2 bases, with 12 bases between the two germline ends. The CDR3 is made up of 15 amino acids. The CDR3 sequence is CASSQSRGVTDTQYF. CDR3 coding DNA: TGTGCCAGCAGCCAGAGCAGGGGTGTCACAGATACGCAGTATTTT.

In its sample, this clonotype was seen many times. The chain uses TRBV15 and TRBJ2-3; 10 bases align to TRBD2. CDR3 length equals 13 residues. Germline-derived CDR1 and CDR2 are LNHNV and YYDKDF (reference sequence). V lost 7 bases and J lost 5; bases outside the gene matches: 3. CDR3 amino acids: CATKRGGGDTQYF. CDR3 nucleotides: TGTGCCACCAAGCGGGGGGGCGGAGATACGCAGTATTTT.

This clonotype was observed many times. The rearrangement joins TRBV7-2 to TRBJ2-3; 13 positions match TRBD2. The CDR3 totals 16 residues. Germline V gene data show CDR1 as SGHTA and CDR2 as FQGNSA. Trimming took 5 bases from V and 5 from J; bases not matched to a gene: 7. The CDR3, as DNA: TGTGCCAGCAGCCAAAGACTAGCGGGGGGCCGAGATACGCAGTATTTT. Its translation: CASSQRLAGGRDTQYF.

The sample holds many counts of this clonotype. The chain has TRBV28 and TRBJ1-2, with D possibly being TRBD1 (5 bases). V lost 10 bases to trimming and J lost 4 bases, with 10 bases between them. This CDR3 is 11 amino acids long. Germline values: CDR1 MDHEN, CDR2 SYDVKM. This CDR3 is CATWGSYGYTF. The CDR3 region has the DNA TGTGCCACCTGGGGGTCCTATGGCTACACCTTC.

This clonotype was found many times. The CDR3 here is CASSRDRELGEQYF. The CDR3 DNA follows: TGCGCCAGCAGCCGGGACAGGGAGCTTGGGGAGCAGTACTTC. The chain carries TRBV5-1 and TRBJ2-7; 9 bases map to TRBD1. The CDR3 consists of 14 residues. Germline assignment: CDR1 SGHRS and CDR2 YFSETQ. J gave up 7 bases and V 4 bases, and 9 bases lay outside the gene matches.

This clonotype has at least ten counts. This rearrangement joins TRBV5-1 to TRBJ1-1; D perhaps matches TRBD1 (6 bases). The length of the CDR3 is 14 residues. Per the germline V gene, CDR1 is SGHRS and CDR2 is YFSETQ. V gave up 4 bases and J gave up 4 bases, with 14 bases separating them. Here the CDR3 DNA reads TGCGCCAGCAGCATTCGGACAGAGACCACTGAAGCTTTCTTT. It is translated as CASSIRTETTEAFF.

The chain recombines TRBV6-5 with TRBJ1-2; tentative D call: TRBD1 (6 bases). Between the trimmed V and J ends, which lost 3 bases and 6 bases, there was a span of 8 bases. The germline V gene encodes CDR1 MNHEY and CDR2 SVGAGI. This CDR3 contains 12 residues. CDR3 loop: CASSYSGDGYTF. CDR3 bases: TGTGCCAGCAGTTATTCAGGGGATGGCTACACCTTC.

This clonotype was observed at least ten times. As DNA, the CDR3 is TGTGCCACCAGTGGAGTGGGACAGGGGAACACAGATACGCAGTATTTT. Translated, it gives CATSGVGQGNTDTQYF. This chain joins TRBV24-1 and TRBJ2-3, with 10 bases that match TRBD1. Trimming cost V 5 bases and J 2 bases; bases outside gene matches: 6. Germline V lookup: CDR1 KGHDR, CDR2 SFDVKD. The CDR3 consists of 16 residues.

In this sample, this clonotype turned up many times. The J gene is TRBJ1-4, the V gene TRBV7-9; maybe TRBD1 (6 bases). CDR3 length equals 15 residues. V was trimmed by 7 bases and J by 5 bases, leaving 17 bases between them. Germline loops: CDR1 SEHNR, CDR2 FQNEAQ (reference sequence). Here the CDR3 DNA reads TGTGCCAGCACCCCCCAGGGAGGACAGAATGAAAAACTGTTTTTT. Protein: CASTPQGGQNEKLFF.

At least ten counts were recorded for this clonotype. The junction differs from germline at one of its ends, possibly a read error. The V gene is TRBV5-1, the J gene TRBJ2-7, with D uncertain. The CDR3 spans 12 residues. Germline-derived CDR1 and CDR2 are SGHRS and YFSETQ. This CDR3 is CASSLSGYEQYF. DNA of the CDR3: TGTGCCAGCAGCTTATCGGGTTACGAGCAGTACTTC.

This clonotype was observed many times. V usage is TRBV7-9 and J usage is TRBJ2-1; TRBD1 might be the D (6 bases). This CDR3 has 14 residues. CDR1 SEHNR and CDR2 FQNEAQ come from the germline V gene (reference sequence). The V end was cut by 1 base, the J end by 9 bases, with 13 bases between. The CDR3 reads CASSLGYRAVEQFF. In DNA, the CDR3 is TGTGCCAGCAGCTTAGGTTACAGGGCGGTTGAGCAGTTCTTC. The whole variable domain, remainder taken from reference TRBV7-9 and TRBJ2-1, is DTGVSQNPRHKITKRGQNVTFRCDPISEHNRLYWYRQTLGQGPEFLTYFQNEAQLEKSRLLSDRFSAERPKGSFSTLEIQRTEQGDSAMYLCASSLGYRAVEQFFGPGTRLTVL.

This clonotype came up many times. This sequence joins TRBV20-1 and TRBJ1-5; weak D call: TRBD1 (6 bases). The CDR3 has 14 amino acids. The germline V gene has CDR1 DFQATT and CDR2 SNEGSKA (reference sequence). Trimming cost V 3 bases and J 3 bases, with 12 bases left between them. CDR3 bases: TGCAGTGCTAGCCCTGGACAGATCAATCAGCCCCAGCATTTT. This sequence encodes CSASPGQINQPQHF.

This clonotype has a count of ten or more. V and J are TRBV12-3 or TRBV12-4 and TRBJ2-1; D ambiguous. V lost 1 base to trimming and J lost 7 bases, with 5 bases between them. This CDR3 spans 12 amino acids. The CDR3 reads CASSLGRNEQFF. The CDR3 DNA reads as TGTGCCAGCAGTTTAGGGCGGAATGAGCAGTTCTTC.

Points on this clonotype: A much more abundant neighbour one base away suggests this may be a read error. The chain combines TRBV2 with TRBJ2-3; tentative D call: TRBD2 (5 bases). The germline V gene has CDR1 SNHLY and CDR2 FYNNEI. Trimming stripped 6 bases from V and 4 bases from J, with 14 bases between. The CDR3 is made up of 14 amino acids. The CDR3 sequence is CASRSADSADTQYF. In DNA, the CDR3 is TGTGCCAGCAGAAGCGCGGACTCGGCAGATACGCAGTATTTT.

The sample holds many counts of this clonotype. The rearrangement uses TRBV5-1 and TRBJ2-7, with D unclear. Trimming took 1 base from V and 0 from J, leaving 8 bases between them. The germline CDR1 and CDR2 sequences are SGHRS and YFSETQ. The CDR3 is 14 residues long. For the CDR3, the DNA is TGCGCCAGCAGCTTGTCGGCGATCTCCTACGAGCAGTACTTC. It translates to CASSLSAISYEQYF.

In the case of this clonotype: One end of the junction fails to match germline, which may point to a read error. The rearrangement joins TRBV5-1 to TRBJ2-3; D ambiguous. The CDR3 consists of 13 residues. Germline V gives CDR1 SGHRS, CDR2 YFSETQ. CDR3 coding DNA: TGCGCCAGCAGCTTGGAGCCAACATATACGCAGTATTTC. Its translation: CASSLEPTYTQYF.

This clonotype was recorded at least ten times. This chain connects TRBV29-1 to TRBJ2-3; possibly TRBD2 for D (7 bases). CDR3 length: 13 amino acids. Trimming left V 4 bases short and J 9 bases short, with 17 bases between. In germline, CDR1 is SQVTM, CDR2 ANQGSEA. DNA for the CDR3: TGCAGCGTTGGAGGCGGGGGCCAAGGAACGCAGTATTTT. Encoded protein: CSVGGGGQGTQYF.

Concerning this clonotype itself: Just one base apart from a much larger clone, this may be a read error. This chain joins TRBV12-3 or TRBV12-4 and TRBJ2-1; 9 bases match TRBD1. The CDR3 length is 15 residues. The CDR3 region is CVSNTGTGYGNEQFF. The CDR3 DNA reads as TGTGTCAGCAACACCGGGACAGGGTATGGCAATGAGCAGTTCTTC.

This clonotype was seen repeatedly, ten times or more. The chain employs TRBV5-1 and TRBJ1-2, with D uncertain. With 4 bases removed from V and 8 bases from J, the gap between germline ends came to 21 bases. Germline V lookup: CDR1 SGHRS, CDR2 YFSETQ. The CDR3 covers 15 residues. Written as DNA, the CDR3 is TGCGCCAGCAGCCCCCTCCAGTCAGGAAGTCTGGGCTACACCTTC. This translates into CASSPLQSGSLGYTF.